This T cell receptor (beta chain) was profiled in a study of blood T cell repertoires in COVID-19. About the study: The study drew acute and convalescent COVID-19 samples from the United States, Italy and Spain. PBMCs, B-cell-depleted T cells, or T cells provided the cDNA or gDNA that made up the material.

Authors' methods: Amplification of reference gene primers was used by the study to estimate nucleated cell counts. Profiled with immunoSEQ multiplex PCR; TCRdb holds only in-frame clones, not every one. The V and J calls and clone size come from that table; D and trimming were worked out from the DNA. Of 95,000 to 100,000 clones in the sample, 85% were seen once. This TCR derives from an older woman with active or convalescent COVID-19. Specimen: peripheral blood.

CDR3 in amino acids: CASSLGQDHYNSPLHF. In nucleotides, the CDR3 is TGCGCCAGCAGCTTGGGACAGGACCACTATAATTCACCCCTCCACTTT. The chain uses TRBV5-1 and TRBJ1-6; the D gene is possibly TRBD1 (6 bases). The V gene lost 0 bases and the J gene lost 3 bases, with 10 bases spanning the gap. Germline V lookup: CDR1 SGHRS, CDR2 YFSETQ. The CDR3 has 16 amino acids.